Each of the 24 T cell receptor beta chains below was sequenced from the same sample in a study of response to subunit inactivated influenza vaccine. Each CDR3 protein gets one entry after TCRdb re-called the RT-PCR reads with MiXCR. The repertoire consists of about 530,000 distinct CDR3 sequences, with about 10% occurring once and the leading ten covering roughly 10%. Material: PBMCs from blood, obtained on the day of vaccination. The receptors were sampled from a man in his fifties or sixties who received an inactivated influenza vaccine.

This clonotype was observed a handful of times. This chain links TRBV11-2 with TRBJ2-2; TRBD2 matches at 15 bases. The germline V gene encodes CDR1 SGHAT and CDR2 FQNNGV. V shed 5 bases, J shed 0 bases, and the junction held 4 bases outside the gene matches. CDR3 length: 18 amino acids. The CDR3 nucleotides are TGTGCCAGCAGCCCTGGACTAGCGGGGGGGTCGAACACCGGGGAGCTGTTTTTT. Its protein is CASSPGLAGGSNTGELFF.

This clonotype was detected only a few times. The chain combines TRBV10-3 with TRBJ2-1; 7 bases match TRBD2. CDR1 and CDR2 from the germline V gene are ENHRY and SYGVKD. This CDR3 has 13 amino acids. Trimming removed 7 bases from V and 6 bases from J; junction bases left unmatched: 6. CDR3 nucleotide sequence: TGTGCCATCACGGGGGAGGGGTCCAATGAGCAGTTCTTC. Its protein product is CAITGEGSNEQFF.

This chain joins TRBV20-1 and TRBJ2-7, with D uncertain. Germline V gene lookup returns CDR1 DFQATT and CDR2 SNEGSKA (reference sequence). Deletions cut 0 bases from V and 6 bases from J, with 18 bases between. This CDR3 comprises 15 residues. Here the CDR3 reads CSARDRLSTSGEQYF. The CDR3 DNA reads as TGCAGTGCTAGAGATCGGTTGTCTACCTCCGGCGAGCAGTACTTC.

In this sample, this clonotype turned up many times. This sequence joins TRBV7-3 and TRBJ2-1; TRBD2 matches 9 bases. With V trimmed by 5 bases and J by 2 bases, 4 bases remained unmatched. Germline CDR1 and CDR2: SGHTA and FQGTGA. The CDR3 consists of 15 residues. CDR3 region: CASSPSSGAYNEQFF. CDR3 in DNA: TGTGCCAGCAGCCCTTCTAGCGGGGCCTACAATGAGCAGTTCTTC.

In its sample, this clonotype was seen a few times. The rearrangement links TRBV11-1 to TRBJ2-7; tentative D call: TRBD1 (6 bases). V shed 0 bases and J shed 9 bases, with 18 bases lying between them. The CDR3 covers 15 residues. CDR1 and CDR2 (germline): SGHAT, FQDESV (reference sequence). CDR3 coding DNA: TGTGCCAGCAGCTTAGCGGGGACAAGCTCCACGGGGCAGTACTTC. It translates to CASSLAGTSSTGQYF.

At least ten counts were recorded for this clonotype. The genes are TRBV7-9 and TRBJ2-3; tentatively, D is TRBD1 (6 bases). The length of the CDR3 is 12 residues. Germline CDR1 and CDR2: SEHNR and FQNEAQ (reference sequence). The CDR3 is CAGGGSTDTQYF. Here the CDR3 DNA reads TGTGCTGGGGGCGGGAGCACAGATACGCAGTATTTT.

This clonotype was found a few times. The rearrangement links TRBV28 to TRBJ2-7; D remains ambiguous. Trimming shortened V by 3 bases and J by 0 bases, and 12 bases separated the two germline ends. This CDR3 is built from 15 residues. The V gene's germline CDR1 is MDHEN and CDR2 SYDVKM. The CDR3 spells CASSFDRADSYEQYF. CDR3 nucleotides: TGTGCCAGCAGTTTCGATAGGGCAGACTCCTACGAGCAGTACTTC. Looking up the rest from reference TRBV28 and TRBJ2-7 gives the full variable domain: DVKVTQSSRYLVKRTGEKVFLECVQDMDHENMFWYRQDPGLGLRLIYFSYDVKMKEKGDIPEGYSVSREKKERFSLILESASTNQTSMYLCASSFDRADSYEQYFGPGTRLTVT.

On this clonotype: A much larger clone lies one base from this, so it may be a read error. The genes are TRBV20-1 and TRBJ2-1; 12 bases align to TRBD2. The V gene end was trimmed by 3 bases and the J gene end by 3 bases; junction bases not matched to a gene: 18. The CDR3 length is 20 residues. The V gene's germline CDR1 is DFQATT and CDR2 SNEGSKA (reference sequence). The CDR3 DNA follows: TGCAGTGCTAGTGGGCAGGGAGGACTAGCGGGGCCCAATATCTACAATGAGCAGTTCTTC. Protein: CSASGQGGLAGPNIYNEQFF.

This clonotype showed up just a few times. The chain employs TRBV11-2 and TRBJ2-3, with D perhaps being TRBD1 or TRBD2 (6 bases each). Trimming removed 5 bases at V and 4 bases at J, with 16 bases between. Per the germline V gene, CDR1 is SGHAT and CDR2 is FQNNGV. The CDR3 loop spans 15 amino acids. CDR3 nucleotides: TGTGCCAGCAGCCAGACGGGGGCCGATGCAGATACGCAGTATTTT. As protein: CASSQTGADADTQYF.

The sample holds a few counts of this clonotype. The rearrangement links TRBV5-1 to TRBJ2-6; no reliable D call. Germline V gene sequence: CDR1 SGHRS, CDR2 YFSETQ. The length of the CDR3 is 15 residues. V was shortened by 4 bases and J by 0 bases, with 8 bases between the two germline ends. CDR3 DNA: TGCGCCAGCAGCCCCTACATCTCTGGGGCCAACGTCCTGACTTTC. It encodes CASSPYISGANVLTF.

The table lists this clonotype with a few counts. V usage is TRBV7-2 and J usage is TRBJ2-3; possible D gene TRBD2, 6 bases. Germline V gene lookup returns CDR1 SGHTA and CDR2 FQGNSA. Between the trimmed V and J ends, which lost 1 base and 5 bases, there was a span of 13 bases. CDR3 length: 15 amino acids. The CDR3 DNA follows: TGTGCCAGCAGCTTAGAGGCGGTGGGGGGAGATACGCAGTATTTT. This translates into CASSLEAVGGDTQYF.

In its sample, this clonotype was seen a few times. The CDR3 region is CASSLAGGRNYEQYF. For the CDR3, the DNA is TGCGCCAGCAGCTTGGCTGGGGGACGGAACTACGAGCAGTACTTC. The chain has TRBV5-1 and TRBJ2-7; either TRBD1 or TRBD2 may fit D (5 bases each). Looked up from germline, CDR1 is SGHRS and CDR2 is YFSETQ. The ends were cut back, 0 bases at V and 3 bases at J, with 13 bases in the middle. The CDR3 is made up of 15 amino acids.

This clonotype was seen a few times. The gene calls are TRBV20-1 and TRBJ2-7; no reliable D call. CDR3 length: 13 residues. Between the trimmed V and J ends, which lost 1 base and 4 bases, there was a span of 11 bases. Per the germline V gene, CDR1 is DFQATT and CDR2 is SNEGSKA (reference sequence). In nucleotides, the CDR3 is TGCAGTGCTAGAGCTCCGAAAGGGTACGAGCAGTACTTC. It translates to CSARAPKGYEQYF.

This clonotype was counted between two and nine times. V gene TRBV12-5 combines with J gene TRBJ2-1, with TRBD1 matching over 8 bases. CDR3 length: 15 amino acids. Germline CDR1 reads LGHNT; CDR2 reads FRNRAP. Trimming cost V 6 bases and J 0 bases; bases outside gene matches: 4. The CDR3 DNA is TGTGCTAGTGGGTCCGGACAGGGCTCCTACAATGAGCAGTTCTTC. Translation: CASGSGQGSYNEQFF.

The V call is TRBV18, the J call TRBJ2-1, with a tentative D call TRBD1 (5 bases). This CDR3 spans 15 amino acids. V was clipped by 8 bases and J by 5 bases, with 19 bases between them. CDR1 is KGHSH, CDR2 LQKENI, per germline. CDR3 in amino acids: CASREKGNPDNEQFF. The CDR3 DNA is TGTGCCAGCCGAGAAAAGGGGAACCCGGACAATGAGCAGTTCTTC.

This clonotype was seen at least ten times. V usage is TRBV20-1 and J usage is TRBJ1-5; D perhaps matches TRBD1 (5 bases). V gave up 2 bases and J gave up 6 bases, with 17 bases separating them. Per the germline V gene, CDR1 is DFQATT and CDR2 is SNEGSKA (reference sequence). This CDR3 region has 15 residues. CDR3 in DNA: TGCAGTGCTAGAATGGGTCCCGGGGCAGGTCAGCCCCAGCATTTT. Its protein product is CSARMGPGAGQPQHF.

The chain links TRBV5-4 to TRBJ2-5; tentative D call: TRBD1 (6 bases). The CDR3 consists of 15 residues. The V gene's germline CDR1 is SGHNT and CDR2 YYREEE (reference sequence). V lost 2 bases and J 3 bases, leaving 14 bases between the germline ends. CDR3 region: CASSFQGAGEETQYF. The CDR3 DNA follows: TGTGCCAGCAGCTTTCAAGGGGCAGGGGAAGAGACCCAGTACTTC.

Written as DNA, the CDR3 is TGTGCCAGCTCACCATTCGGTCCTCTTTCCTACGAGCAGTACTTC. Translated, it gives CASSPFGPLSYEQYF. This sequence joins TRBV18 and TRBJ2-7; no clear D gene. Germline V gene data show CDR1 as KGHSH and CDR2 as LQKENI. The ends were cut back, 2 bases at V and 1 base at J, with 12 bases in the middle. This CDR3 has 15 residues.

The chain employs TRBV9 and TRBJ2-1; 7 bases match TRBD1. V trimming: 0 bases; J trimming: 9 bases; junction bases outside the gene matches: 0. The CDR3 runs 12 residues. Germline CDR1 SGDLS, CDR2 YYNGEE. CDR3: CASSVGTGEQFF. CDR3 nucleotide sequence: TGTGCCAGCAGCGTAGGGACAGGTGAGCAGTTCTTC.

With respect to this clonotype: This may stem from a read error, because a much larger clone lies one nucleotide away. This sequence joins TRBV4-3 and TRBJ2-2; 7 bases are a match to TRBD2. The V gene's germline CDR1 is LGHNA and CDR2 YSLEER. CDR3 length: 17 residues. The V and J ends lost 1 base and 0 bases, in that order; junction bases with no gene match: 5. CDR3 in DNA: TGCGCCAGCAGCCAAGGTCGCGGGGGTGCGAACACCGGGGAGCTGTTTTTT. Translated: CASSQGRGGANTGELFF.

This clonotype turned up a few times. CDR3 DNA: TGTGCCAGCAGTGAACCGGGACAAAGCCACGAGCAGTACTTC. Amino acids: CASSEPGQSHEQYF. The chain employs TRBV6-1 and TRBJ2-7; TRBD1 is a possible D gene (6 bases). Trimming cost V 2 bases and J 5 bases, with 13 bases left between them. The germline V gene encodes CDR1 MNHNS and CDR2 SASEGT. This CDR3 is built from 14 residues.

The chain uses TRBV14 and TRBJ1-5; D ambiguous. There are 13 residues in the CDR3. CDR1 is SGHDN, CDR2 FVKESK, per germline. V was trimmed by 1 base and J by 6 bases, leaving 7 bases between them. CDR3 region: CASSQGMLQPQHF. CDR3 nucleotide sequence: TGTGCCAGCAGCCAAGGGATGCTTCAGCCCCAGCATTTT.

The sample holds a few counts of this clonotype. The CDR3 is CASSYSFLNTEAFF. In nucleotides, the CDR3 is TGTGCCAGCAGTTACTCGTTCCTGAACACTGAAGCTTTCTTT. The rearrangement joins TRBV6-2 or TRBV6-3 to TRBJ1-1; unclear D gene. The V end was cut by 0 bases, the J end by 0 bases, with 5 bases between. This CDR3 contains 14 residues. From germline, CDR1 is MNHEY and CDR2 SVGEGT.

This clonotype has ten or more counts. The chain couples TRBV9 to TRBJ2-3; 8 nucleotides agree with TRBD2. The CDR3 contains 17 residues. V gave up 0 bases and J gave up 1 base; unmatched junction bases: 7. CDR1 SGDLS and CDR2 YYNGEE come from the germline V gene. CDR3 in amino acids: CASSVDTAGGRTDTQYF. The DNA of the CDR3 is TGTGCCAGCAGCGTAGACACGGCGGGGGGCCGCACAGATACGCAGTATTTT.